One sample yielded the 26 T cell receptor beta chains listed below, sequenced in a study of cytomegalovirus exposure and HLA in healthy donors. It was with 60 Vbeta and 13 Jbeta primers that the PCR ran. Repertoires were generated with immunoSEQ multiplex PCR, while TCRdb's copy carries only in-frame clones and drops some. This sample has about 120,000 clones, with about 75% found just once. Sequencing was done on a sample of PBMCs. These receptors all stem from a man in his 60s in good health and CMV-seropositive.

CDR3 loop: CASSFTGTGDSGNTIYF. In nucleotides, the CDR3 is TGCGCCAGCAGCTTCACCGGGACAGGGGATTCTGGAAACACCATATATTTT. V and J are TRBV5-1 and TRBJ1-3; 10 nucleotides match TRBD1. The CDR3 runs 17 residues. Germline trimming cut 2 bases from V and 1 base from J; bases unmatched to any gene: 6. The germline gives CDR1 SGHRS, CDR2 YFSETQ.

The V call is TRBV9, the J call TRBJ1-1, with 7 bases matching TRBD1. Germline V gene lookup returns CDR1 SGDLS and CDR2 YYNGEE. Trimming cost V 2 bases and J 3 bases; bases outside gene matches: 4. This CDR3 spans 14 amino acids. The CDR3 protein is CASSVWTGDTEAFF. Here the CDR3 DNA reads TGTGCCAGCAGCGTCTGGACAGGTGACACTGAAGCTTTCTTT.

The V and J genes are TRBV6-1 and TRBJ2-7; TRBD1 agrees at 8 bases. Germline V lookup: CDR1 MNHNS, CDR2 SASEGT. V trimming: 6 bases; J trimming: 5 bases; junction bases outside the gene matches: 6. This CDR3 has 13 amino acids. Here the CDR3 reads CASSTGQGNEQYF. The DNA for the CDR3 is TGTGCCAGCAGCACCGGACAGGGCAACGAGCAGTACTTC.

This clone is a singleton in its sample. The rearrangement uses TRBV28 and TRBJ2-1, with a possible D match to TRBD2 (5 bases). Germline CDR1 reads MDHEN; CDR2 reads SYDVKM. V was pared by 3 bases and J by 4 bases, with 16 bases between. The CDR3 has 16 residues. The CDR3 spells CASSFGLTHHYNEQFF. The CDR3 DNA follows: TGTGCCAGCAGTTTCGGACTCACGCACCATTACAATGAGCAGTTCTTC.

The V gene is TRBV5-1, the J gene TRBJ1-2; D is possibly TRBD1 (5 bases). Germline assignment: CDR1 SGHRS and CDR2 YFSETQ. Between the trimmed V and J ends, which lost 0 bases and 7 bases, there was a span of 10 bases. This CDR3 has 13 residues. This CDR3 is CASSLVGDAGYTF. In DNA form, the CDR3 reads TGCGCCAGCAGCTTGGTAGGGGATGCTGGCTACACCTTC.

The chain joins TRBV2 to TRBJ2-3; tentative D call: TRBD1 (6 bases). Per the germline V gene, CDR1 is SNHLY and CDR2 is FYNNEI. There are 14 residues in the CDR3. V lost 4 bases and J lost 1, with 9 bases in between. This chain's CDR3 is CASSGGPGTDTQYF. CDR3 nucleotides: TGTGCCAGCAGTGGGGGGCCAGGCACAGATACGCAGTATTTT.

The rearrangement joins TRBV28 to TRBJ1-3; TRBD1 agrees at 10 bases. Germline lookup yields CDR1 MDHEN and CDR2 SYDVKM. The CDR3 runs to 16 residues. V lost 6 bases and J lost 4; bases outside the gene matches: 9. The CDR3 is CASRSPGTGDGNTIYF. The CDR3 nucleotides read TGTGCCAGCAGATCTCCCGGGACAGGGGACGGAAACACCATATATTTT.

In its sample, this clone was seen a few times. This chain links TRBV2 with TRBJ2-1; 8 positions match TRBD1. Germline V CDR1 and CDR2: SNHLY, FYNNEI. The ends lost 11 bases at V and 4 bases at J; junction bases unmatched: 10. CDR3 length: 14 amino acids. CDR3: CACQGAQGYNEQFF. CDR3 nucleotides: TGTGCCTGTCAGGGGGCCCAAGGATACAATGAGCAGTTCTTC.

The chain employs TRBV5-1 and TRBJ1-4; D may be TRBD1 (5 bases). With 4 bases removed from V and 0 bases from J, the gap between germline ends came to 13 bases. Germline CDR1 and CDR2: SGHRS and YFSETQ. The CDR3 spans 16 residues. Written as DNA, the CDR3 is TGCGCCAGCAGCATCGGGACTTATGCAACTAATGAAAAACTGTTTTTT. Translated, it gives CASSIGTYATNEKLFF.

The rearrangement links TRBV28 to TRBJ2-5; 7 bases fit TRBD1. Trimming took 5 bases from V and 4 from J; bases not matched to a gene: 7. Germline-derived CDR1 and CDR2 are MDHEN and SYDVKM. The CDR3 spans 14 residues. The DNA for the CDR3 is TGTGCCAGCAGTCTCACAGGGGTTGGAGAGACCCAGTACTTC. Its protein product is CASSLTGVGETQYF.

This chain connects TRBV4-1 to TRBJ1-6; 7 bases map to TRBD1. The CDR3 sequence is 16 residues long. Germline-derived CDR1 and CDR2 are MGHRA and YSYEKL. The V segment lost 0 bases and the J segment 4 bases; nucleotides outside the gene matches: 3. As DNA, the CDR3 is TGCGCCAGCAGCCAAGATACAGGGGCGTATAATTCACCCCTCCACTTT. It specifies CASSQDTGAYNSPLHF.

This clone showed up just a few times. V is TRBV5-8 and J is TRBJ2-1, with 8 bases aligning to TRBD2. The V gene end was trimmed by 1 base and the J gene end by 10 bases; junction bases not matched to a gene: 13. The germline gives CDR1 SGHTS, CDR2 YDEGEE. The CDR3 runs to 16 residues. CDR3 nucleotide sequence: TGTGCCAGCAGCTTGTGGCAGCGGGAGTTAAAAGGGGAGCAGTTCTTC. Translating gives CASSLWQRELKGEQFF.

CDR3 nucleotides: TGCGCCAGCAGCCAAAACGTCCGGGGGGGCCGCGAGACCCAGTACTTC. Its protein is CASSQNVRGGRETQYF. This chain links TRBV4-1 with TRBJ2-5; 8 positions match TRBD2. J gave up 5 bases and V 2 bases, and 10 bases lay outside the gene matches. The germline V gene encodes CDR1 MGHRA and CDR2 YSYEKL. This CDR3 region has 16 residues.

This rearrangement joins TRBV6-1 to TRBJ1-5; unclear D gene. V lost 6 bases, J lost 0 bases, and 9 bases lay in between. Per the germline V gene, CDR1 is MNHNS and CDR2 is SASEGT. This CDR3 is 14 amino acids long. The CDR3, as DNA: TGTGCCAGCAGGGCCGCTCGTAGCAATCAGCCCCAGCATTTT. It yields the protein CASRAARSNQPQHF.

This clone came up a few times. The V and J genes are TRBV2 and TRBJ1-5; D gene uncertain. V lost 7 bases and J lost 3, with 13 bases in between. The CDR3 is 14 amino acids. Germline V gene sequence: CDR1 SNHLY, CDR2 FYNNEI. The CDR3 region is CASTRTGNNQPQHF. In DNA form, the CDR3 reads TGTGCCAGCACTAGAACGGGGAACAATCAGCCCCAGCATTTT.

The chain joins TRBV4-1 to TRBJ2-7; 9 bases match TRBD2. CDR3 length equals 17 residues. CDR1 is MGHRA and CDR2 is YSYEKL in the germline V gene. V shed 0 bases, J shed 4 bases, and the junction held 10 bases outside the gene matches. The CDR3 sequence: CASSQELGLAGTYEQYF. DNA of the CDR3: TGCGCCAGCAGCCAAGAATTAGGCCTAGCGGGGACGTACGAGCAGTACTTC.

This chain uses TRBV5-1 with TRBJ2-5; TRBD2 matches 7 bases. Matching the DNA end better, TRBJ2-7 makes the J call doubtful. Germline V gives CDR1 SGHRS, CDR2 YFSETQ. The CDR3 spans 17 residues. CDR3 bases: TGCGCCAGCAGCCCGGGCGATTATGGCGGGAGAGGGGACGAGCAGTACTTC. Protein sequence: CASSPGDYGGRGDEQYF.

This sequence joins TRBV19 and TRBJ2-2, with 7 bases that match TRBD1. This CDR3 contains 16 residues. Germline-derived CDR1 and CDR2 are LNHDA and SQIVND (reference sequence). V lost 4 bases, J lost 3 bases, and 8 bases stayed unmatched. CDR3 residues: CASSRLRGRDTGELFF. The CDR3 nucleotides are TGTGCCAGTAGTAGACTAAGGGGGCGCGACACCGGGGAGCTGTTTTTT.

The chain uses TRBV10-2 and TRBJ1-2; D gene ambiguous. The V gene's germline CDR1 is WSHSY and CDR2 SAAADI. This CDR3 has 15 residues. Trimming cost V 2 bases and J 5 bases, with 15 bases left between them. The CDR3 protein is CASSERFRSVYGYTF. As DNA, the CDR3 is TGCGCCAGCAGTGAGAGGTTCAGGTCCGTGTATGGCTACACCTTC.

V is TRBV5-1 and J is TRBJ2-3; TRBD1 might be the D (5 bases). The CDR3 totals 15 residues. V lost 0 bases, J lost 2 bases, and 10 bases lay in between. Germline V lookup: CDR1 SGHRS, CDR2 YFSETQ. The CDR3 DNA sequence: TGCGCCAGCAGCTTGGGACAGCACAACACAGATACGCAGTATTTT. Translation: CASSLGQHNTDTQYF.

The chain recombines TRBV5-5 with TRBJ2-1; 8 positions agree with TRBD1. The CDR3 totals 13 residues. J lost 8 bases, V lost 2 bases, and 3 bases had no gene match. Germline V gives CDR1 SGHKS, CDR2 YYEKEE (reference sequence). DNA of the CDR3: TGTGCCAGCAGCTTTTCAGGGGGCGATGAGCAGTTCTTC. Translated: CASSFSGGDEQFF.

V and J are TRBV11-2 and TRBJ2-5, with 8 bases aligning to TRBD2. The CDR3 has 14 residues. Germline lookup yields CDR1 SGHAT and CDR2 FQNNGV. V gave up 3 bases and J gave up 2 bases; unmatched junction bases: 2. In nucleotides, the CDR3 is TGTGCCAGCAGCTTTAGCGGGGCACAAGAGACCCAGTACTTC. Its protein product is CASSFSGAQETQYF.

The rearrangement uses TRBV10-1 and TRBJ2-5; 8 positions agree with TRBD2. The J call is doubtful: the DNA matches TRBJ2-7 better. This CDR3 contains 15 residues. Germline CDR1 reads WNHNN; CDR2 reads SYGVQD (reference sequence). CDR3 sequence (DNA): TGCGCCAGCAGTGAGTCTAAACTAGCGGTCTACGAGCAGTACTTC. Amino acids: CASSESKLAVYEQYF.

The chain carries TRBV6-5 and TRBJ2-7; 8 nucleotides align to TRBD1. The trim removed 0 bases at V and 4 bases at J, leaving 5 bases unmatched. The CDR3 length is 15 residues. Germline V gives CDR1 MNHEY, CDR2 SVGAGI. The CDR3 loop is CASSYSIQGAYEQYF. The DNA for the CDR3 is TGTGCCAGCAGTTACTCGATTCAGGGGGCATACGAGCAGTACTTC.

The V call is TRBV7-9, the J call TRBJ1-2, with 7 nucleotides matching TRBD1. This CDR3 is built from 13 residues. V lost 5 bases to trimming and J lost 4 bases; unmatched junction nucleotides: 4. The germline CDR1 and CDR2 sequences are SEHNR and FQNEAQ (reference sequence). As DNA, the CDR3 is TGTGCCAGCAGCCTGGACAGGTTCTATGGCTACACCTTC. Protein product: CASSLDRFYGYTF.

The chain joins TRBV30 to TRBJ1-4, with D possibly being TRBD1 (5 bases). The CDR3 contains 14 residues. Germline loops: CDR1 GTSNPN, CDR2 SVGIG (reference sequence). The germline V and J ends were trimmed by 0 bases and 3 bases, with 8 bases remaining between them. The CDR3 DNA follows: TGTGCCTGGAGTGTCCTCAGGGCTAATGAAAAACTGTTTTTT. It specifies CAWSVLRANEKLFF. Together with reference TRBV30 and TRBJ1-4, the CDR3 gives the full variable domain: SQTIHQWPATLVQPVGSPLSLECTVEGTSNPNLYWYRQAAGRGLQLLFYSVGIGQISSEVPQNLSASRPQDRQFILSSKKLLLSDSGFYLCAWSVLRANEKLFFGSGTQLSVL.